This TCR beta chain was identified during a study of T cells in Graves' hyperthyroidism and ophthalmopathy. At least ten counts were recorded for this clonotype. Its antigen is not identified. Exclusion of a patient resulted from uncontrolled infection, other autoimmune disease, pregnancy or lactation. The investigators amplified TCR beta CDR3 regions from RNA transcripts. When the TCR CDR3 underwent first-round RT-PCR, the HTBI primer set was used. Each CDR3 protein is one row after TCRdb ran MiXCR on the multiplex PCR reads. The table includes about 350,000 distinct CDR3 sequences, about 14% detected once. Study conclusions and caveats: Separation of ophthalmopathy from stable hyperthyroidism was achieved by a 13 V-J model. Median prediction lead before ophthalmopathy onset was roughly 6 months with the model. Clonotypes that were expanded in thyroid above 0.001 mostly appeared in blood too.

Germline trimming cut 5 bases from V and 5 bases from J; bases unmatched to any gene: 5. The CDR3 sequence is 13 residues long. Looked up from germline, CDR1 is LNHDA and CDR2 is SQIVND (reference sequence). The TCR was taken from a young woman with Graves' hyperthyroidism. The V gene is TRBV19, the J gene TRBJ1-1, with 7 bases fitting TRBD1. The material sequenced was blood. This chain's CDR3 is CASSGTVSTEAFF. The CDR3 coding sequence is TGTGCCAGTAGTGGGACAGTCAGTACTGAAGCTTTCTTT.